The subject of this entry is one T cell receptor beta chain. No antigen is known for it. This entry belongs to a study of lymphopenia after photon versus proton radiotherapy. Overall study results and limits: Under photons, naive T cells and diversity fell while effector/memory populations rose. Oligoclonal CD8+ Temra expansion after nadir drove photon patients' diversity drop.

This table comes from immunoSEQ multiplex PCR, and its TCRdb copy is limited to in-frame clones, with some not included. In the table there are 50,000 to 60,000 clones, 92% of which are singletons. Trimming stripped 2 bases from V and 5 bases from J, with 12 bases between. CDR3 length: 13 amino acids. Germline values: CDR1 SQVTM, CDR2 ANQGSEA. This sequence was found in a woman aged 40 to 55 with cholangiocarcinoma. This chain joins TRBV29-1 and TRBJ1-2; D gene uncertain. Sequencing was performed on peripheral blood, taken from a patient treated with photon-based radiotherapy. This chain's CDR3 is CSVEREMGYGYTF. In nucleotides, the CDR3 is TGCAGCGTTGAAAGGGAAATGGGGTATGGCTACACCTTC.